This T cell receptor beta chain was sequenced in a study of T cell responses to AZD1222 COVID-19 vaccine. Worth noting for this clone: The antigen remains undetermined.

Study findings and constraints: There were mostly white British donors and more females than males, and clonal diversity was possibly underestimated. A rise in Spike-specific TCR breadth and depth followed two AZD1222 doses. Baseline serology detected seropositivity in only a handful of AZD1222 recipients. With dominance at 160-218 and 743-854, vaccine-associated CD4 TCRs spanned spike.

The protocol was immunoSEQ multiplex PCR, while the TCRdb copy is restricted to in-frame clones and leaves out a portion. The sample contains roughly 200,000 clones, almost 95% of which appear only once. The CDR3 totals 17 residues. The germline gives CDR1 SGHDT, CDR2 YYEEEE. The germline V and J ends were trimmed by 2 bases and 1 base, with 13 bases remaining between them. The chain joins TRBV5-6 to TRBJ1-6; D is possibly TRBD1 (5 bases). The sequences come from peripheral blood, collected on day 0 of AZD1222 vaccination. This sequence was found in an adult in good health. The CDR3: CASSFRRGESYNSPLHF. In nucleotides, the CDR3 is TGTGCCAGCAGCTTTAGAAGGGGAGAATCCTATAATTCACCCCTCCACTTT.